This TCR beta chain was recorded in a study of cytomegalovirus exposure and HLA in healthy donors (dated by TCRdb to about 2017). Broadly, across the study: An earlier analysis of about 530 of the donors reported under 300 Gb of sequence data and approximately 120 million unique TCR beta sequences obtained from about 180 million T cells. Roughly 300 gigabases of sequencing data and 78 million or so unique TCR sequences were included in an early release covering around 600 HLA-typed donors. Among the approximately 400 genotyped donors, approximately 76% belonged to the genetic ancestry cluster associated with self-reported Caucasian donors. The study aimed to test whether signatures of past pathogen exposure could be identified by cataloging public T cell receptors. The T cell repertoires of 666 subjects were profiled by immunosequencing and related to cytomegalovirus serostatus. A separate validation cohort of 100 to 150 different subjects was used in addition to the roughly 720-subject first cohort. To predict cytomegalovirus infection status, the study combined high-throughput TCR immunosequencing, statistical association of individual TCRs with disease status, and machine learning. A later analysis re-examined previously published TCR beta repertoires from over 500 donors and added high-resolution HLA genotyping to investigate patterns of TCR occurrence. In the later analysis, no new phenotypic data were used to find candidate immune exposures; instead, reliance was placed on TCR beta sequences and their occurrence across donors. To decide whether each TCR beta V gene segment behaved as functional or pseudogenic, an earlier analysis of approximately 600 of the donors relied on high-throughput TCR beta sequencing. Donor age, sex, ethnicity and CMV serostatus were compiled together with the repertoire data. In a later genetic analysis, genome-wide SNP genotypes for about 60% of the 666 donors were used, and that subset was treated as a discovery cohort. All discovery cohort repertoires had been generated using a single sequencing platform. HLA typing included class I and class II loci at four-digit resolution. The number of typed donors differed by locus: roughly 629-640 for A, B, C, DRB1 and DQB1; roughly 510 for DQA1; over 600 for DPA1; and some 450 for DPB1. Roughly five DR-DQ haplotypes were treated as single units for association and clustering because of strong linkage in the cohort. On average, approximately 250,000 unique TCR beta nucleotide sequences were sequenced per donor among fewer than 500 genotyped donors of the cohort, with approximately 18% of those sequences being non-productive. The paper as a whole reports these results and caveats: V-gene and J-gene trimming of TCR beta chains was associated with a missense DCLRE1C variant in a later genetic analysis, and the association was replicated in an independent cohort. A further reported finding was that TCR beta sequences accurately predicted the HLA-A and HLA-B alleles for most subjects in the first cohort. In an earlier analysis of about 540 of the donors, most TCR beta V segments were observed in productive rearrangements about 87% or about 30% of the time, broadly matching IMGT annotations. Compared with the roughly 700-donor mean, donors in an Asian-associated ancestry cluster had fewer N-insertions in productive TCRs, according to a later genetic analysis. A total of fewer than 200 TCR beta chains were listed by the study as associated with cytomegalovirus. In a later analysis, TCR association rates were found to vary across HLA loci, with the most associated TCRs seen for DRB1 alleles and the fewest for HLA-C alleles. Because some donors lacked HLA typing at each locus, the association tests relied only on the typed subset. CMV serostatus was the only immune exposure information available for the cohort. Cytomegalovirus status was reported to be diagnosed by the classifier with high specificity and sensitivity in both the original and validation cohorts. A few of the identified cytomegalovirus-associated TCR beta chains were confirmed in vitro to be specific for cytomegalovirus antigens. Because counts were too low, about 15 rarely observed V segments, including chromosome 9 orphons, were left out of the earlier analysis of a few hundred of the donors. Most TCR sequences were seen in very few donors, while some public TCRs were found in many individuals. The authors suggested that the approach could potentially be generalized to other disease states and immunological phenotypes. A later analysis found that HLA-associated TCR beta chains were more clonally expanded and had lower generation probabilities than equally common non-associated chains. When HLA alleles, especially DR and DQ, strongly co-occurred, attributing TCR associations to individual alleles was difficult. A later analysis reported that several top co-occurrence clusters appeared linked to parvovirus B19, influenza, CMV and Epstein-Barr virus. This cohort had only TCR beta chains sequenced, and the lack of alpha or paired-chain data limited which features could be detected. A cluster of highly shared sequence variants was judged likely to be a technical artifact of the sequencing pipeline. The 87-base-pair reads could not distinguish some IMGT-functional V segments, including TRBV6-2 and TRBV6-3, so those segments were excluded. Roughly uniform sequencing depth across donors was assumed in presence/absence analyses, although this assumption may not hold. A later analysis found that most CMV-associated TCR beta chains appeared HLA-restricted, with HLA associations seemingly driven largely by CMV exposure. Linkage disequilibrium might explain the correlated functional status among segregating V segments, but an unknown experimental factor could not be ruled out. In a later analysis, around 17,000 TCR beta sequences were associated with specific HLA alleles at a false discovery rate of 0.05.

Note on this clone: The antigen it recognizes is unknown.

The cohort was made up of several hundred healthy bone marrow donors. At the time of sampling, all cohort members were nominally healthy, though unrecorded immune exposures were likely present. The donor tested CMV seronegative and was one of the 352 seronegative cohort members. Every donor gave a peripheral blood sample, and the peripheral blood mononuclear cells from that sample were used for TCR beta sequencing. The Qiagen DNeasy Blood Extraction Kit was used to extract genomic DNA from the blood cell samples. The receptor library was made with the immunoSEQ multiplex PCR assay. A mixture of 60 forward primers for TCR Vbeta segments and 13 reverse primers for TCR Jbeta segments was used in the multiplex PCR. A multiplex PCR assay on genomic DNA amplified the CDR3 region of rearranged TCR beta genes. On the Illumina HiSeq System, the amplified TCR beta libraries were sequenced as 87-base-pair reads. Turning to the authors' computational methods: A later analysis counted 65 million to 90 million unique TCR beta chains across the roughly 700 repertoires, and around 9.9 million of these chains were shared by at least two donors. Raw reads were error-corrected and collapsed into unique sequences by a nearest-neighbor algorithm in which closely related sequences were merged to remove PCR and sequencing errors. V, D and J gene segments were assigned by aligning CDR3 sequences to IMGT reference sequences. For a sequence to be retained, a match of at least six nucleotides to both a V gene segment and a J gene segment was required. Rearrangements were classified as productive when the CDR3 lacked stop codons and remained in frame with V and J, and all other rearrangements were classified as non-productive. Following IMGT convention, CDR3 was defined as the stretch from the second conserved V-encoded cysteine to the conserved J-encoded phenylalanine. The earlier analysis of about 570 of the donors excluded any sequence lacking an unambiguous match to a single V gene segment. An earlier analysis of a few hundred of the donors called V segments functional above 56.7% productive rearrangements and segregating when the between-donor standard deviation exceeded 5%. To diagnose cytomegalovirus status from the catalog of TCR beta chain sequences, a statistical classification framework was built. In a later analysis, TCR nucleotide sequences were compared against IMGT/GENE-DB human TR gene sequences so that V and J genes could be assigned. In a later analysis, CDR3 sequences and most-parsimonious VDJ recombination scenarios were assigned using the TCRdist pipeline. In a later analysis, each TCR beta chain was defined by its CDR3 amino acid sequence together with its V-gene family, and reads without a unique V-gene family were excluded. In a later analysis, 500 to 650 highly shared, low-generation-probability nucleotide sequences were removed to address suspected cross-contamination and a sequencing artifact. In a later analysis, a clonal expansion index for each public chain was calculated from normalized within-repertoire ranks of inferred template counts. In a later analysis, generation probabilities were computed with a VDJ recombination model fitted to out-of-frame rearrangements, and the resulting probabilities were checked against IGoR. In a later analysis, TCR-TCR, TCR-HLA and TCR-CMV co-occurrence was scored with hypergeometric tests, and a repertoire-size bias correction was applied to TCR pairs. False discovery rates were estimated in a later analysis by permuting HLA or CMV assignments 20 times. A later analysis grouped co-occurring TCRs with DBSCAN, adding TCRdist sequence similarity when clustering within HLA-allele-positive subsets. Repertoires with fewer than 30,000 or more than 120,000 public chains, plus five repertoires with anomalous nucleotide sharing, were excluded from co-occurrence clustering. TCRdb's version of the immuneACCESS table is confined to in-frame rearrangements and falls short of the full clone set. An unresolved V gene accounts for under half of the shortfall where checked; the remainder is of unknown origin. Clone size and V and J calls were adopted from that table, with D and trimming inferred from the DNA. The sample table on file contains about 60,000 clones. The top ten hold approximately 16% of the sample.

Relative to germline, V is missing 0 bases and J is missing 1 base, with 3 bases of the junction outside any gene match. The CDR3 numbers 16 residues from cysteine through phenylalanine. The retained sequence is limited to the CDR3, 48 bases, with the frame set at the first base. CDR1 is given as SGDLS and CDR2 as YYNGEE, both from the germline V gene. The chain joins TRBV9 to TRBJ2-3; 9 middle bases align to TRBD2. The receptor's source is a boy aged 5-17 years in good health and CMV-seronegative. The specimen was PBMCs. The DNA sequence is given as TGTGCCAGCAGCGTAGAGGAGCGGGGGGGCACAGATACGCAGTATTTT. Its protein is CASSVEERGGTDTQYF. Reference TRBV9 and TRBJ2-3 proteins supply the regions before and after the CDR3; the full variable domain is: DSGVTQTPKHLITATGQRVTLRCSPRSGDLSVYWYQQSLDQGLQFLIQYYNGEERAKGNILERFSAQQFPDLHSELNLSSLELGDSALYFCASSVEERGGTDTQYFGPGTRLTVL.